The entry below describes one T cell receptor (beta chain). The antigen is undetermined. A much bigger clone sits one base away, suggesting this may be a read error. These data belong to a study of metastatic and nonmetastatic thyroid tumors. Looking at the study overall: Repertoires were compared across blood and tumor or nodule tissue from malignant and benign thyroid patients. Study results and limitations: Reported TCR beta diversity, measured in blood and tumor, was significantly higher for malignant thyroid tumors than for benign nodules.

All patients were untreated before thyroid surgery. Germline lookup yields CDR1 SGHRS and CDR2 YFSETQ. This CDR3 is built from 15 residues. Authors' methods: The study's classifier, a distant-metastasis tool for papillary thyroid cancer, was built using CDR3 differences across clinicopathological groups. From the PCR reads, TCRdb re-called clones with MiXCR. The V and J calls shown here were made by TCRdb, not taken from the authors' results. Altogether 30,000 or so clones are present, around 7.4% being singletons, with the ten largest covering about 39%. This clonotype originated in a female donor with papillary thyroid cancer or a benign thyroid nodule (not recorded which). Some clones in this sample may be carry-over from other donors' samples. The V and J genes are TRBV5-1 and TRBJ2-7; possibly TRBD2 for D (5 bases). Sample: blood. CDR3 region: CAGSFTLGLTYEQYF. In DNA, the CDR3 is TGCGCCGGCAGCTTCACTCTCGGACTCACCTACGAGCAGTACTTC.